The sequence of this TCR beta chain was determined in a study of blood T cell repertoires in COVID-19 (TCRdb year 2020). Some background on the complete study: Collaborator samples came from the United States, Italy and Spain and covered acute and convalescent phases of COVID-19. The material from the prospective study consisted of cDNA or gDNA derived from T cells, B-cell-depleted T cells, or PBMCs. Subjects who had been exposed to COVID-19, were actively infected with it, or had recovered from it provided the deeply sampled blood TCRbeta repertoires that made up the dataset. The repertoires were released in a freely available public database meant as a resource for research on the immune response to SARS-CoV-2. Samples came from the ongoing ImmuneRACE study (first 160 participants) plus 1,254 subjects from 6 global collaborators. A de-identified subject ID, COVID-19 status, age in years and sex were almost always included in the sample metadata. Where available, HLA class I and class II types were obtained from metadata supplied by the sample provider rather than from assay-based typing.

The immunoSEQ Assay, a bias-controlled multiplex PCR, was used to amplify TCRbeta CDR3 regions from genomic DNA. Turning to the authors' computational methods: Nucleated cell counts per sample were estimated from amplification of reference gene primers within the assay. Sequence reads were collapsed and filtered to measure the absolute abundance of every unique TCRbeta CDR3 rearrangement. Productive Simpson clonality was computed per sample as the square root of Simpson's diversity index over productive rearrangements. The table comes from immuneACCESS by way of TCRdb, which keeps in-frame sequences with V and J called. Part of the clones is missing from these tables; in studies checked, under half for an unresolved V gene and the rest for unknown reasons. That table furnishes V, J and clone size, whereas the DNA furnished D and trimming. Within this sample are approximately 140,000 clones, with approximately 80% of them counted one time only. More than 1.5% of the sample rests with the top ten.

This clone turned up a few times. Its binding antigen is unknown. No qualities accompany the bases; no much larger clone lies one base away. On the study overall, not on this receptor specifically: Clinical and demographic metadata were provided uncurated, with the amount varying by source and participant.

Collaborating institutions collected whole blood in K2EDTA tubes following their own protocols. For TCRbeta analysis, collaborators shipped samples in one of three forms: frozen whole blood, isolated PBMCs, or DNA extracted from either of those sample types. From a lookup of the germline V gene, CDR1 and CDR2 are SGHRS and YFSETQ. Taken from cysteine to phenylalanine, the CDR3 has 15 residues. Kept here is only the CDR3 DNA, which spans 45 bases and is read in frame from base 1. A distance of 12 bases separates the germline ends of V and J, which lose 4 bases and 2 bases respectively. The sequenced sample consisted of peripheral blood. The chain uses TRBV5-1 and TRBJ2-2; TRBD1 is perhaps the D gene, given 6 matching bases. The receptor was isolated from a human donor in a cohort sampled during active COVID-19. The CDR3 loop reads CASSLGQFNTGELFF. The bases are TGCGCCAGCAGCCTGGGACAATTCAACACCGGGGAGCTGTTTTTT.